These T cell receptor beta chains were read from a single sample in a study of blood T cell repertoires in COVID-19. Data came from immunoSEQ multiplex PCR; TCRdb stores just in-frame clones and leaves some out. The table records approximately 310,000 clones, over 75% of them present only once. Sequencing was carried out using peripheral blood. These receptors were obtained from a woman in her forties or fifties who had recovered from COVID-19. Both conserved end residues are part of each CDR3. A D gene is named only where the DNA matches it firmly. Rows give clone size only sometimes, using once, few, many, or a class for an expanded clone.

>TRBV4-3|-|-|TRBJ2-6
TGCGCCAGCAGCCAAGTGGGGGGGCCAATCTCTGGGGCCAACGTCCTGACTTTC
CASSQVGGPISGANVLTF
>TRBV2|-|-|TRBJ2-7
TGTGCCAGCAGTGTTTTATCCTACGAGCAGTACTTC
CASSVLSYEQYF
>TRBV7-2|TRBD1|-|TRBJ1-1
TGTGCCAGCAGCTTGAGGACAGGGAGAGCTTTCTTT
CASSLRTGRAFF
>TRBV5-1|TRBD1|-|TRBJ2-3
TGCGCCAGCAGCCGACAGGGGGCAGGGACAGATACGCAGTATTTT
CASSRQGAGTDTQYF
>TRBV28|-|-|TRBJ2-1
TGTGCCAGCAGTTCTCCTAGCGCCCTTAATGAGCAGTTCTTC
CASSSPSALNEQFF
>TRBV7-6|TRBD1|few|TRBJ1-2
TGTGCCAGCAGCCCCGGACAGGGCTATGGCTACACCTTC
CASSPGQGYGYTF
>TRBV9|-|-|TRBJ2-3
TGTGCCAGCAGCGTAGGGACTCCCACGGCAGATACGCAGTATTTT
CASSVGTPTADTQYF
>TRBV9|-|-|TRBJ2-1
TGTGCCAGCAGCTCAGGATGGGAGCAGTTCTTC
CASSSGWEQFF
>TRBV7-8|-|few|TRBJ2-3
TGTGCCAGCAGCTTAGGACAGTATAGAAGCACAGATACGCAGTATTTT
CASSLGQYRSTDTQYF
>TRBV11-2|TRBD2|few|TRBJ2-7
TGTGCCAGCAGCGGGGGACTAGCGGGAGTCGAGCAGTACTTC
CASSGGLAGVEQYF
>TRBV5-6|-|-|TRBJ2-2
TGTGCCAGCAGCTTGGTTCCGGTTATCGGGGGTGGCACCGGGGAGCTGTTTTTT
CASSLVPVIGGGTGELFF
>TRBV11-2|-|-|TRBJ2-7
TGTGCCAGCAGCTTAGGCGCGGGCACGGGAGAGCAGTACTTC
CASSLGAGTGEQYF
>TRBV5-6|-|-|TRBJ1-1
TGTGCCAGCAGCTTCCAGCGACAGCAAGCTTTCTTT
CASSFQRQQAFF
>TRBV2|-|-|TRBJ2-7
TGTGCCAGCAGTTGGACACTCCTCTACGAGCAGTACTTC
CASSWTLLYEQYF
>TRBV18|-|few|TRBJ1-2
TGTGCCAGCTCCCTTCAGGCTACAGGGTCAATAGGCGGCTACACCTTC
CASSLQATGSIGGYTF
>TRBV2|-|-|TRBJ1-6
TGTGCCGGGGAGGGAACTGGGTCACCCCTCCACTTT
CAGEGTGSPLHF
>TRBV7-6|TRBD2|-|TRBJ2-3
TGTGCCAGCAGTTCGGGCGGGAGGGCCGTAGATACGCAGTATTTT
CASSSGGRAVDTQYF
>TRBV2|TRBD1|once|TRBJ2-5
TGTGCCAGCAGTGAGACAGGGGTTCGGGAGACCCAGTACTTC
CASSETGVRETQYF
>TRBV7-8|-|-|TRBJ2-1
TGTGCCAGCAGCTTAGTAGCGGTCAATCGTAACAATGAGCAGTTCTTC
CASSLVAVNRNNEQFF
>TRBV4-3|-|-|TRBJ2-5
TGCGCCAGCAGCCAAGTTCCTGGGGGGCAAGAGACCCAGTACTTC
CASSQVPGGQETQYF
>TRBV10-2|TRBD1|-|TRBJ2-2
TGCGCCAGCAGACAGGGGACGAACACCGGGGAGCTGTTTTTT
CASRQGTNTGELFF
>TRBV11-2|TRBD2|-|TRBJ2-7
TGTGCCAGCAGCTCCCTGAGGGTGACTAGCGGGAGGGCCTACGAGCAGTACTTC
CASSSLRVTSGRAYEQYF
>TRBV27|-|-|TRBJ1-2
TGTGCCAGCAGCCAAACCAGGGCGGCTAACTATGGCTACACCTTC
CASSQTRAANYGYTF
>TRBV5-1|TRBD2|-|TRBJ2-3
TGCGCCAGCAGCTTGGAGGGACTAGCGGGAGTAGATACGCAGTATTTT
CASSLEGLAGVDTQYF
>TRBV5-5|TRBD2|once|TRBJ2-1
TGTGCCAGCAGCTGGGGGACTAGCGGGTACAATGAGCAGTTCTTC
CASSWGTSGYNEQFF
>TRBV12-3/TRBV12-4|-|-|TRBJ1-1
TGTGCCAGCAGTTTCGCCGGGGCTGAAGCTTTCTTT
CASSFAGAEAFF
>TRBV11-2|TRBD2|-|TRBJ2-7
TGTGCCAGCAGCTTTTCGACTAGCGGGGGTTACGAGCAGTACTTC
CASSFSTSGGYEQYF
>TRBV7-9|TRBD2|-|TRBJ2-4
TGTGCCAGCAGCCCACAACTAGCGGGGGGCTCTCTAGCCAAAAACATTCAGTACTTC
CASSPQLAGGSLAKNIQYF
>TRBV28|TRBD1|-|TRBJ2-5
TGTGCCAGCAGTTTCACAACAGGGGGCCTCCAAGAGACCCAGTACTTC
CASSFTTGGLQETQYF
>TRBV5-1|-|-|TRBJ2-7
TGCGCCAGCAGCTTGGCCTGGGGCACCTCCTACGAGCAGTACTTC
CASSLAWGTSYEQYF
>TRBV6-6|TRBD2|-|TRBJ2-2
TGTGCCAGCAGTTACCGGGCGGCGGGAGGGACCGGGGAGCTGTTTTTT
CASSYRAAGGTGELFF
>TRBV30|TRBD2|-|TRBJ2-3
TGTGCCTGGAACAGACTAGCGGGGAGCACAGATACGCAGTATTTT
CAWNRLAGSTDTQYF
>TRBV28|-|-|TRBJ1-2
TGTGCCAGCAGTAACCCCGGGGACAAAGGCGTCTATGGCTACACCTTC
CASSNPGDKGVYGYTF
>TRBV18|-|-|TRBJ1-5
TGTGCCAGCACCGGGGGGGTTGGCAATCAGCCCCAGCATTTT
CASTGGVGNQPQHF
>TRBV28|-|-|TRBJ2-3
TGTGCCAGCAGCCCTCCTCAATTCGGTACGCAGTATTTT
CASSPPQFGTQYF
>TRBV19|-|-|TRBJ1-1
TGTGCCAGTAGACTTTATCAGAACACTGAAGCTTTCTTT
CASRLYQNTEAFF
>TRBV13|TRBD1|-|TRBJ1-2
TGTGCCAGCAGTGCTGGGACAGGACGGGTTGTGAACTATGGCTACACCTTC
CASSAGTGRVVNYGYTF
>TRBV30|-|-|TRBJ2-5
TGTGCCTGGAGTCCTTTAGAGCAAGAGACCCAGTACTTC
CAWSPLEQETQYF
>TRBV6-4|TRBD1|-|TRBJ1-2
TGTGCCAGCAGCGCGACAGGGTATTCCGCTAACTATGGCTACACCTTC
CASSATGYSANYGYTF
>TRBV1|-|-|TRBJ2-1
TGCACCAGCAGCCGCCCCCCCCTAGCGGGACTTAATGAGCAGTTCTTC
CTSSRPPLAGLNEQFF
>TRBV30|-|-|TRBJ2-5
TGTGCCTGGAGTGTATCGAGCGAGACCCAGTACTTC
CAWSVSSETQYF
>TRBV7-2|TRBD1|-|TRBJ1-5
TGTGCCAGCAGCGCCACAGGGGGCACGGGGAATCAGCCCCAGCATTTT
CASSATGGTGNQPQHF
>TRBV27|TRBD1|-|TRBJ2-7
TGTGCCAGCAGCTACCGGGACAGGGCCTCCGAGCAGTACTTC
CASSYRDRASEQYF
>TRBV10-3|-|-|TRBJ2-7
TGTGCCGCCGGTGCGGGGACCGCGAGCTCCTACGAGCAGTACTTC
CAAGAGTASSYEQYF
>TRBV7-9|-|-|TRBJ2-7
TGTGCCAGCAGCCCCATCTGGGCCGAGCAGTACTTC
CASSPIWAEQYF
>TRBV12-3/TRBV12-4|-|-|TRBJ2-2
TGTGCCAGCAGTTTTATCTTTACCGGGGAGCTGTTTTTT
CASSFIFTGELFF
>TRBV18|-|-|TRBJ2-3
TGTGCCAGCTCACCTGTTCCCAGGGGGGCCGGCACAGATACGCAGTATTTT
CASSPVPRGAGTDTQYF